A selection of T cell receptor beta chains follows, all from one sample in a study of blood T cell repertoires in COVID-19. Sequencing was performed with immunoSEQ multiplex PCR; in TCRdb, only in-frame clones are kept and a portion is missing. The sample consists of hundreds of thousands of clones, roughly 89% of them appearing once. The sample taken for sequencing was peripheral blood. The receptors were gathered from a man between 60 and 70 years old who had recovered from COVID-19. The CDR3 runs from the conserved cysteine through the conserved F or W.

v_call	j_call	cdr3_aa
TRBV25-1	TRBJ1-2	CASRWGQGDGYTF
TRBV18	TRBJ1-1	CASSPLAGEHAVAFF
TRBV7-3	TRBJ2-3	CASSKGQGRTDTQYF
TRBV5-4	TRBJ2-3	CASSSTRTTDTQYF
TRBV7-3	TRBJ2-2	CASSLQGIANTGELFF
TRBV30	TRBJ1-2	CAWSKGQRSHGYTF
TRBV6-5	TRBJ1-1	CASSTPPRMNTEAFF
TRBV2	TRBJ1-1	CASRGQGVVGAFF
TRBV7-7	TRBJ1-4	CATGRDGGTNEKLFF
TRBV4-2	TRBJ2-1	CASSPRTSGRYNEQFF
TRBV5-5	TRBJ2-7	CASSAGFSYEQYF
TRBV21-1	TRBJ2-5	CASSKGQGKLPGRETQYF
TRBV5-4	TRBJ2-7	CASSPSASGGSYEQYF
TRBV7-9	TRBJ1-4	CASSPLPGRAGDEKLFF
TRBV20-1	TRBJ2-2	CSASRLAGGIGELFF
TRBV13	TRBJ2-7	CASSLRTGYSYEQYF
TRBV15	TRBJ1-6	CATSSAQNYNSPLHF
TRBV4-2	TRBJ2-1	CASSQELVGTSYNEQFF
TRBV25-1	TRBJ2-3	CASSDRRTVAGTDTQYF
TRBV18	TRBJ2-7	CASSPLGTGVMAYEQYF
TRBV5-1	TRBJ2-3	CASSAGTSRGTDTQYF
TRBV2	TRBJ2-1	CASNAMISNEQFF
TRBV2	TRBJ2-5	CASSNRRAAETQYF
TRBV2	TRBJ1-5	CASRVYSNQPQHF
TRBV7-8	TRBJ2-7	CASSLPRAEQYF
TRBV7-2	TRBJ1-2	CASSAGQGRGYTF
TRBV29-1	TRBJ2-3	CSVEPTGGGTDTQYF
TRBV6-5	TRBJ1-2	CASILDRNYGYTF
TRBV9	TRBJ2-5	CASSMTSGVAETQYF
TRBV24-1	TRBJ2-5	CATSDRPGQGSQETQYF
TRBV18	TRBJ1-5	CASSSSRGLDQPQHF
TRBV15	TRBJ2-3	CATTRGVDTQYF
TRBV4-2	TRBJ2-1	CASSQGLAGGNEQFF
TRBV2	TRBJ2-7	CASSLGLLIAEQYF
TRBV11-2	TRBJ2-7	CASSLDRTIYEQYF
TRBV14	TRBJ1-4	CASSRSRGELFF
TRBV6-6	TRBJ1-5	CASMDNSIFRPQHF
TRBV19	TRBJ2-1	CASNNGEIRYNEQFF
TRBV3-1/TRBV3-2	TRBJ1-1	CASSQDGRSAFF
TRBV5-6	TRBJ1-2	CASRRGQTYGYTF
TRBV29-1	TRBJ2-5	CSVARGQETQYF
TRBV7-2	TRBJ2-1	CASSSYRLATSGEQFF
TRBV6-1	TRBJ2-7	CASSEDRGLYF
TRBV4-2	TRBJ2-5	CASSQGYETQYF
TRBV12-3/TRBV12-4	TRBJ2-7	CASRTSGTYEQYF
TRBV7-2	TRBJ2-7	CASRDTGGYSSYEQYF
TRBV5-1	TRBJ1-1	CASSRRRENTEAFF
TRBV6-2/TRBV6-3	TRBJ2-3	CASSKGGSTDTQYF
TRBV27	TRBJ1-6	CASSSERGSPLHF
TRBV5-1	TRBJ2-7	CASSLSPSVYEQYF
TRBV24-1	TRBJ2-7	CATSDRTGSDEQYF
TRBV4-2	TRBJ2-7	CASSQDGLSAGGRYEQYF
TRBV6-6	TRBJ1-4	CASRNQGYPTNEKLFF
TRBV9	TRBJ2-7	CASSGYGTSASYEQYF
TRBV30	TRBJ1-1	CAWSWAENTEAFF
TRBV24-1	TRBJ2-3	CATAEPGLLTDTQYF
TRBV18	TRBJ2-3	CASSPSGGDTQYF
TRBV18	TRBJ1-5	CASSPFADGGLQPQHF
TRBV5-1	TRBJ2-7	CASSLLAGVYYEQYF
TRBV10-3	TRBJ2-7	CAISESLGLANPYEQYF